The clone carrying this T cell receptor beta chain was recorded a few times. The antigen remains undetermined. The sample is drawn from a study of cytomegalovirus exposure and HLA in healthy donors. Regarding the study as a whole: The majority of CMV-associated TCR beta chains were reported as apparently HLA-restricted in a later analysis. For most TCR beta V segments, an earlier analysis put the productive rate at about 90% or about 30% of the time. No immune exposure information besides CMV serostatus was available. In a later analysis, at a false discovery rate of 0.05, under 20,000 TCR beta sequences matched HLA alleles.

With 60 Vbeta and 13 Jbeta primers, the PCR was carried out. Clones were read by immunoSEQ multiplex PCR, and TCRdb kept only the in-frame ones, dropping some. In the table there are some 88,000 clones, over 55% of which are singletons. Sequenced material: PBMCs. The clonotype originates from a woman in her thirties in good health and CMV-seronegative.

The DNA of the CDR3 is TGCGCCAGCAGCCAGCCTACAGGAGCGGGAGTCGGCAATGAGCAGTTCTTC. This encodes CASSQPTGAGVGNEQFF. The gene calls are TRBV4-1 and TRBJ2-1, with 8 positions matching TRBD2. Per the germline V gene, CDR1 is MGHRA and CDR2 is YSYEKL. The CDR3 is 17 residues long. V dropped 3 bases and J dropped 6; count of bases not matched to a gene: 13.